Below are 25 T cell receptor beta chains sequenced from a single sample in a study of identical twins. MiXCR, applied by TCRdb to the 5' RACE reads, yields one record per CDR3 protein. The top ten clones hold 1.5% to 2% of a sample with under 1 million distinct CDR3 sequences, approximately 13% of them seen once. A further study also used this sample, focusing on yellow fever vaccine responses in identical twins.

The sample consisted of PBMCs. The receptors were gathered from a woman under 30 in good health.

In nucleotides, the CDR3 is TGTGCCGGCCGGATTGAGATGAACACTGAAGCTTTCTTT. Translating it yields CAGRIEMNTEAFF. The genes are TRBV6-1 and TRBJ1-1; D is uncertain. The germline CDR1 and CDR2 sequences are MNHNS and SASEGT. The CDR3 extends over 13 amino acids. Trimming pared 11 bases from V and 0 bases from J, leaving 13 bases between.

The table lists this clonotype with many counts. The genes are TRBV6-1 and TRBJ2-5; 8 positions agree with TRBD2. The CDR3 loop spans 13 amino acids. Germline CDR1 reads MNHNS; CDR2 reads SASEGT. V shed 7 bases and J 4 bases; nucleotides not matched to a gene: 5. The CDR3 is CASMGLAGETQYF. The CDR3 DNA sequence: TGTGCCAGCATGGGGCTAGCGGGAGAGACCCAGTACTTC.

This rearrangement joins TRBV14 to TRBJ1-4, with no clear D. The CDR3 loop spans 15 amino acids. Per germline, CDR1 SGHDN and CDR2 FVKESK. Trimming took 4 bases from V and 8 from J, leaving 17 bases between them. As DNA, the CDR3 is TGTGCCAGCAGCCCCGACGGAAGGGTAGTCGAAAAACTGTTTTTT. Translating gives CASSPDGRVVEKLFF.

In this sample, this clonotype turned up many times. V and J are TRBV2 and TRBJ2-7, with D possibly matching TRBD1 (5 bases). The CDR3 is 15 residues long. The V end was cut by 1 base, the J end by 2 bases, with 12 bases between. Germline CDR1 and CDR2: SNHLY and FYNNEI. CDR3 region: CASSEGPSGTYEQYF. CDR3 sequence (DNA): TGTGCCAGCAGTGAAGGCCCCTCAGGGACCTACGAGCAGTACTTC.

This clonotype occurred a few times. The chain uses TRBV25-1 and TRBJ1-2; D is ambiguous. V was shortened by 2 bases and J by 5 bases, with 18 bases between the two germline ends. The germline V gene encodes CDR1 MGHDK and CDR2 SYGVNS. The CDR3 length is 16 residues. In nucleotides, the CDR3 is TGTGCCAGCAGTGAACCCTTTCTCCCGTCGGGGTATGGCTACACCTTC. This translates into CASSEPFLPSGYGYTF.

The chain uses TRBV25-1 and TRBJ2-2; D is undetermined. Trimming shortened V by 1 base and J by 6 bases, and 6 bases separated the two germline ends. This CDR3 comprises 13 residues. Per the germline V gene, CDR1 is MGHDK and CDR2 is SYGVNS. In DNA, the CDR3 is TGTGCCAGCAGTGAATCGACGGCCGGGGAGCTGTTTTTT. This gives the protein CASSESTAGELFF.

This clonotype was detected many times. The chain links TRBV7-6 to TRBJ2-1; TRBD2 matches 9 bases. Germline V gene data show CDR1 as SGHVS and CDR2 as FNYEAQ. The CDR3 sequence is 16 residues long. V shed 0 bases, J shed 2 bases, and the junction held 2 bases outside the gene matches. The CDR3 is CASSLAAGGTYNEQFF. CDR3 DNA sequence: TGTGCCAGCAGCTTAGCCGCGGGAGGGACCTACAATGAGCAGTTCTTC.

This clonotype was seen a handful of times. V gene TRBV20-1 combines with J gene TRBJ2-3; D is uncertain. CDR1 is DFQATT, CDR2 SNEGSKA, per germline (reference sequence). CDR3 length equals 15 residues. The V end was cut by 1 base, the J end by 2 bases, with 13 bases between. CDR3: CSARAPLVPTDTQYF. The CDR3 DNA reads as TGCAGTGCTAGAGCTCCTCTAGTTCCCACAGATACGCAGTATTTT.

CDR3 DNA: TGTGCCAGCAGAAATGGCGGGGTTGGCTACACCTTC. This encodes CASRNGGVGYTF. This rearrangement joins TRBV2 to TRBJ1-2; no reliable D call. The CDR3 is 12 amino acids. V was shortened by 6 bases and J by 7 bases, with 12 bases between the two germline ends. The germline gives CDR1 SNHLY, CDR2 FYNNEI.

This clonotype showed up just a few times. This chain connects TRBV11-2 to TRBJ2-1; D is possibly TRBD1 (5 bases). Per germline, CDR1 SGHAT and CDR2 FQNNGV. V lost 4 bases, J lost 8 bases, and 21 bases lay in between. The CDR3 has 16 residues. CDR3 coding DNA: TGTGCCAGCAGCTCCACTTGGGGCGGTTTAGGGCATGAGCAGTTCTTC. Protein sequence: CASSSTWGGLGHEQFF.

Details on this clonotype: At one end, the junction sequence differs from germline, possibly due to a read error. The CDR3 DNA reads TGCGCCAGCACCGGACTAGCGGGAAAGCTTACTTTCACAGATACGCAGTATTTT. Protein product: CASTGLAGKLTFTDTQYF. This chain connects TRBV2 to TRBJ2-3, with 12 bases lining up with TRBD2. This CDR3 spans 18 amino acids. CDR1 SNHLY and CDR2 FYNNEI come from the germline V gene.

The V and J genes are TRBV11-2 and TRBJ2-1; D is undetermined. With 5 bases removed from V and 8 bases from J, the gap between germline ends came to 13 bases. The CDR3 sequence is 13 residues long. Looked up from germline, CDR1 is SGHAT and CDR2 is FQNNGV. The CDR3 nucleotides are TGTGCCAGCAGCACGGCTGCGCGCTATGAGCAGTTCTTC. Translating gives CASSTAARYEQFF. The whole variable domain, remainder taken from reference TRBV11-2 and TRBJ2-1, is EAGVAQSPRYKIIEKRQSVAFWCNPISGHATLYWYQQILGQGPKLLIQFQNNGVVDDSQLPKDRFSAERLKGVDSTLKIQPAKLEDSAVYLCASSTAARYEQFFGPGTRLTVL.

A few counts support this clonotype. The chain's CDR3 is CASIRRLAGDNEQFF. CDR3 sequence (DNA): TGTGCCTCCATACGTAGGCTAGCGGGAGACAATGAGCAGTTCTTC. V is TRBV2 and J is TRBJ2-1; TRBD2 agrees at 10 bases. Germline-derived CDR1 and CDR2 are SNHLY and FYNNEI. The CDR3 is 15 residues long. Trimming took 11 bases from V and 5 from J; bases not matched to a gene: 12. Full variable domain (rest looked up from reference TRBV2 and TRBJ2-1): EPEVTQTPSHQVTQMGQEVILRCVPISNHLYFYWYRQILGQKVEFLVSFYNNEISEKSEIFDDQFSVERPDGSNFTLKIRSTKLEDSAMYFCASIRRLAGDNEQFFGPGTRLTVL.

The chain recombines TRBV3-1 with TRBJ2-3; tentatively, D is TRBD2 (6 bases). Per the germline V gene, CDR1 is LGHDT and CDR2 is YNNKEL (reference sequence). There are 14 residues in the CDR3. V lost 2 bases, J lost 8 bases, and 14 bases lay in between. CDR3 coding DNA: TGTGCCAGCAGCCAACCTGTTAGCGGCGGTACGCAGTATTTT. This sequence encodes CASSQPVSGGTQYF.

This clonotype has at least ten counts. V usage is TRBV6-2 or TRBV6-3 and J usage is TRBJ2-7; D uncertain. This CDR3 spans 12 amino acids. The V end lost 7 bases, the J end lost 7 bases, and 14 bases lay between the germline ends. Germline V gene sequence: CDR1 MNHEY, CDR2 SVGEGT. In DNA form, the CDR3 reads TGTGCCAGCAAGACCCTCCGAGGAGAGCAGTACTTC. It codes for CASKTLRGEQYF.

The rearrangement joins TRBV7-9 to TRBJ2-2; TRBD1 is a possible D gene (6 bases). The CDR3 spans 16 residues. Per germline, CDR1 SEHNR and CDR2 FQNEAQ (reference sequence). V lost 5 bases and J 5 bases, leaving 18 bases between the germline ends. CDR3 DNA: TGTGCCAGCAGCCCAACCGGGACAAGTCTTACCGGGGAGCTGTTTTTT. Protein sequence: CASSPTGTSLTGELFF.

The table lists this clonotype with many counts. This chain uses TRBV12-3 or TRBV12-4 with TRBJ2-2, with D perhaps given as TRBD1 or TRBD2 (5 bases each). V was clipped by 10 bases and J by 6 bases, with 12 bases between them. The CDR3 contains 12 residues. CDR3 coding DNA: TGTGCCATCAACACGGGGCCCGGGGAGCTGTTTTTT. Residues: CAINTGPGELFF.

The sample holds a few counts of this clonotype. The rearrangement joins TRBV28 to TRBJ2-1, with 11 bases identical to TRBD1. The V gene end was trimmed by 7 bases and the J gene end by 4 bases; junction bases not matched to a gene: 9. CDR1 and CDR2 (germline): MDHEN, SYDVKM. This CDR3 comprises 16 residues. This CDR3 is CASNLYGDRGYNEQFF. The DNA of the CDR3 is TGTGCCAGCAACTTATATGGGGACAGGGGGTACAATGAGCAGTTCTTC.

Comment on this clonotype: This may be a read error, as it is one base from a much larger clone. The rearrangement uses TRBV27 and TRBJ2-6, with 8 bases fitting TRBD2. Germline V gene sequence: CDR1 MNHEY, CDR2 SMNVEV (reference sequence). This CDR3 is 18 amino acids long. CDR3 nucleotides: TGTGCCAGCAGTTTAGAGAGCGGGGGCCCCTCTGGGGCCAACATCCTGACTTTC. This translates into CASSLESGGPSGANILTF.

The V call is TRBV21-1, the J call TRBJ2-7; the D segment call TRBD1 is taken from the table without a DNA check. TRBV21-1 is a known pseudogene. The CDR3 has 14 residues. As DNA, the CDR3 is TGTGCCAGCAGCAAACGGCAGGGGATTTACGAGCAGTACGTC. Translating it yields CASSKRQGIYEQYV.

This clonotype was seen a handful of times. The V gene is TRBV11-3, the J gene TRBJ2-2; possibly TRBD1 for D (6 bases). Germline CDR1 and CDR2: SGHNT and YENEEA. This CDR3 is 15 amino acids long. The V gene lost 4 bases and the J gene lost 4 bases, with 13 bases spanning the gap. CDR3 sequence reads: CASSSITGTTGELFF. CDR3 DNA sequence: TGTGCCAGCAGCTCTATAACAGGGACCACCGGGGAGCTGTTTTTT.

There are many counts of this clonotype. The V gene is TRBV5-1, the J gene TRBJ2-1; a weak D match, TRBD2 (6 bases). The CDR3 spans 17 residues. Trimming removed 5 bases from V and 0 bases from J, with 18 bases in between. Germline CDR1 SGHRS, CDR2 YFSETQ. The CDR3 loop reads CASRVLRGTASYNEQFF. In DNA, the CDR3 is TGCGCCAGCAGGGTCCTACGGGGGACGGCCTCCTACAATGAGCAGTTCTTC.

This clonotype was detected only a few times. This chain's CDR3 is CAGRTGNTGELFF. CDR3 bases: TGTGCCGGACGGACAGGGAACACCGGGGAGCTGTTTTTT. The chain carries TRBV10-3 and TRBJ2-2, with 7 bases identical to TRBD1. J lost 1 base, V lost 11 bases, and 4 bases had no gene match. The CDR3 runs to 13 residues. Germline lookup yields CDR1 ENHRY and CDR2 SYGVKD.

This clonotype was seen only a few times. The chain couples TRBV12-3 or TRBV12-4 to TRBJ2-1; D is undetermined. CDR3 length: 15 amino acids. V gave up 3 bases and J gave up 7 bases, with 16 bases separating them. The CDR3 sequence: CASSLRTELWNEQFF. The CDR3 nucleotides read TGTGCCAGCAGTTTGCGGACCGAACTATGGAATGAGCAGTTCTTC.

The V and J genes are TRBV9 and TRBJ2-2; D gene unclear. The CDR3 is made up of 13 amino acids. The V gene's germline CDR1 is SGDLS and CDR2 YYNGEE. V lost 0 bases and J 8 bases, leaving 8 bases between the germline ends. The CDR3 protein is CASSVDVVGELFF. In DNA form, the CDR3 reads TGTGCCAGCAGCGTAGATGTTGTAGGGGAGCTGTTTTTT.